The rows below give T cell receptor beta chains drawn from one sample of a study of blood T cell repertoires in COVID-19. This table comes from immunoSEQ multiplex PCR, and its TCRdb copy is limited to in-frame clones, with some not included. Of some 360,000 clones in the sample, around 87% were seen once. The sequenced material came from peripheral blood. These TCRs come from a woman aged 60 to 75 with COVID-19, enrolled during active disease. Both conserved end residues are part of each CDR3. The D gene is left open where the match is weak. Clone size, where shown, is once, few, many, or a class for clones that have expanded.

>TRBJ1-2|.|TRBD1|TRBV10-3
TGTGCCATCAGCATAAAGACAGGGAATTTATTTAACTATGGCTACACCTTC
CAISIKTGNLFNYGYTF
>TRBJ1-2|.|.|TRBV3-1/TRBV3-2
TGTGCCAGCAGCCACAGGGATGGCTATGGCTACACCTTC
CASSHRDGYGYTF
>TRBJ1-5|.|TRBD1|TRBV4-2
TGTGCCAGCAGCCAAGGGGGGACAGGGGGCCGCCAGCCCCAGCATTTT
CASSQGGTGGRQPQHF
>TRBJ1-1|many|.|TRBV11-2
TGTGCCAGCAGCTTAGTAATCCAGGGCGGCACTGAAGCTTTCTTT
CASSLVIQGGTEAFF
>TRBJ2-1|.|TRBD2|TRBV7-3
TGTGCCAGCAGTACTCCGGGACTAGCGGGGGGAAAGAGCTCCTACAATGAGCAGTTCTTC
CASSTPGLAGGKSSYNEQFF
>TRBJ2-7|once|.|TRBV20-1
TGCAGTGCTAGAGATGCGCACGAGCAGTACTTC
CSARDAHEQYF
>TRBJ2-7|.|.|TRBV13
TGTGCCAGCAGCCTAGACAGCTACGAGCAGTACTTC
CASSLDSYEQYF
>TRBJ1-5|.|.|TRBV4-1
TGCGCCAGCAGCCAAGAGAGGGATCAGCCCCAGCATTTT
CASSQERDQPQHF
>TRBJ2-6|.|.|TRBV18
TGTGCCAGCTCACAGCCGGGTTTTTCTGGGGCCAACGTCCTGACTTTC
CASSQPGFSGANVLTF
>TRBJ2-1|.|TRBD2|TRBV10-3
TGTGCCATCGCGGGGGGGATGGATCCCTCCTACAATGAGCAGTTCTTC
CAIAGGMDPSYNEQFF
>TRBJ2-7|.|TRBD1|TRBV5-1
TGCGCCAGCAGCTCAGGACAGGGCCGCGAGCAGTACTTC
CASSSGQGREQYF
>TRBJ2-1|.|TRBD1|TRBV5-1
TGCGCCAGCAGCTTGACAGGGGGCGTTAGGAATGAGCAGTTCTTC
CASSLTGGVRNEQFF
>TRBJ2-2|.|TRBD1|TRBV2
TGTGCCAGCCGGGAACCGGGACAGGGGCACCAACCGAACACCGGGGAGCTGTTTTTT
CASREPGQGHQPNTGELFF
>TRBJ1-2|.|.|TRBV18
TGTGCCAGCTCACCCTTAATGACAGCGGGTTGGACTAACTATGGCTACACCTTC
CASSPLMTAGWTNYGYTF
>TRBJ1-6|.|.|TRBV6-1
TGTGCCAGCAGTGAACAGCCCTGGAGCTCCTATAATTCACCCCTCCACTTT
CASSEQPWSSYNSPLHF
>TRBJ1-4|.|TRBD1|TRBV6-1
TGTGCCAGCAGTGAAATCGGACAGGGGAATGAAAAACTGTTTTTT
CASSEIGQGNEKLFF
>TRBJ2-1|.|.|TRBV6-5
TGTGCCAGCAGCAACCGGGGGAGTGAGCAGTTCTTC
CASSNRGSEQFF
>TRBJ1-2|.|.|TRBV6-6
TGTGCCAGCAGCCCGCGGGGGGATGGCTACACCTTC
CASSPRGDGYTF
>TRBJ1-1|.|TRBD1|TRBV7-2
TGTGCCAGCAGCTCACTGGGACAGGGGGAAGCTTTCTTT
CASSSLGQGEAFF
>TRBJ2-4|.|.|TRBV19
TGTGCCAGTAGTCCGTGGGTTGGGGAGGAGAAAAACATTCAGTACTTC
CASSPWVGEEKNIQYF
>TRBJ2-3|.|.|TRBV14
TGTGCCAGCAGCCAAGATGGGCTAGCCACAGATACGCAGTATTTT
CASSQDGLATDTQYF
>TRBJ2-3|.|.|TRBV10-1
TGCGCCAGCAGGAAAGGACAGACAAGCACAGATACGCAGTATTTT
CASRKGQTSTDTQYF
>TRBJ2-3|.|TRBD2|TRBV9
TGTGCCAGCAGCGTAGATGGGGGGGAAGTACGTACAGATACGCAGTATTTT
CASSVDGGEVRTDTQYF
>TRBJ1-2|.|.|TRBV7-9
TGTGCCAGCAGCCTGGGACAAGCTAACTATGGCTACACCTTC
CASSLGQANYGYTF
>TRBJ2-5|.|TRBD1|TRBV5-1
TGCGCCAGCAGCTTGGGGCAGGGGGCAGAGACCCAGTACTTC
CASSLGQGAETQYF
>TRBJ1-1|.|.|TRBV3-1/TRBV3-2
TGTGCCAGCAACGACTTTCTCCGGAGGTCCACTGAAGCTTTCTTT
CASNDFLRRSTEAFF
>TRBJ2-5|.|TRBD2|TRBV28
TGTGCCAGCAGTGGCCTTTATAGCGGGGGCACCCAAGAGACCCAGTACTTC
CASSGLYSGGTQETQYF
>TRBJ1-2|once|TRBD1|TRBV5-4
TGTGCCAGCAGCCCAAACCCGACAGGGAACTATGGCTACACCTTC
CASSPNPTGNYGYTF
>TRBJ2-2|.|TRBD2|TRBV7-8
TGTGCCAGCAGCTTAAGACTAGCGGGGGGGAACACCGGGGAGCTGTTTTTT
CASSLRLAGGNTGELFF
>TRBJ2-5|.|.|TRBV29-1
TGCAGCGTGAACACCTGGGGGACAACCAGGGAGACCCAGTACTTC
CSVNTWGTTRETQYF
>TRBJ2-5|.|.|TRBV2
TGTGCCAGCAGTGTAGGAGCGGAGACCCAGTACTTC
CASSVGAETQYF
>TRBJ2-2|.|.|TRBV9
TGTGCCAGCAGCCCACAGAACAGGCCTTTGATGGCTGGGGAGCTGTTTTTT
CASSPQNRPLMAGELFF
>TRBJ2-3|.|TRBD2|TRBV5-4
TGTGCCAGCCTAGCGGGGGGCACAGATACGCAGTATTTT
CASLAGGTDTQYF
>TRBJ1-1|.|.|TRBV20-1
TGCAGTGCTGCCGACAGCAACGAAGCTTTCTTT
CSAADSNEAFF
>TRBJ2-2|few|TRBD2|TRBV5-1
TGCGCCAGCAGCCCGGCAGCGGGGGGCGGCGGGGAGCTGTTTTTT
CASSPAAGGGGELFF
>TRBJ1-6|.|.|TRBV19
TGTGCCAGTAGTATAGAGGGCAGACGAGAAAATTCACCCCTCCACTTT
CASSIEGRRENSPLHF
>TRBJ1-3|.|.|TRBV7-3
TGTGCCAGCAGCCAGGAGGGCTATGGAAACACCATATATTTT
CASSQEGYGNTIYF
>TRBJ1-4|.|TRBD1|TRBV19
TGTGCCAGTAGTACGGGACAGACTAATGAAAAACTGTTTTTT
CASSTGQTNEKLFF
>TRBJ2-5|few|TRBD2|TRBV28
TGTGCCAGCAGTTTCGGGGGGTTACAGACCCAGTACTTC
CASSFGGLQTQYF
>TRBJ2-5|.|TRBD2|TRBV9
TGTGCCAGCAGCTTTGGACTAGCGGGGTCAGAGACCCAGTACTTC
CASSFGLAGSETQYF
>TRBJ2-7|.|.|TRBV5-1
TGCGCCAGCAGCTTTGGGCAAACGAGCTCCTACGAGCAGTACTTC
CASSFGQTSSYEQYF
>TRBJ1-5|.|.|TRBV3-1/TRBV3-2
TGTGCCAGCAGCCAAGATCAGGCAGGGGTCAATCAGCCCCAGCATTTT
CASSQDQAGVNQPQHF
>TRBJ1-2|.|.|TRBV6-4
TGTGCCAGCAGTGACTCGAGAAGGGGGTCCAACTATGGCTACACCTTC
CASSDSRRGSNYGYTF